This T cell receptor (beta chain) was retrieved from a study of regulatory T cells in long-lasting Graves disease. Study context: Prior antithyroid drug treatment in newly diagnosed Graves' patients lasted under 3 months.

Time point here: newly diagnosed GD, antithyroid drugs for less than 3 months. PBMCs were the source of the RNA used for TCR sequencing. Patients met American Thyroid Association criteria for Graves' disease. The collection involved drawing roughly 9 milliliters of peripheral blood into EDTA tubes. With iRepertoire HTBI primers and Arm-PCR of CDR3 regions, TCR beta libraries were built. From the multiplex PCR reads, TCRdb called clonotypes with MiXCR, one entry per CDR3 protein. The sample has around 500,000 distinct CDR3 sequences, about 16% seen once; the top ten hold 20% to 30%. This CDR3 is 16 amino acids long. Looked up from germline, CDR1 is MNHNS and CDR2 is SASEGT. V dropped 5 bases and J dropped 4; count of bases not matched to a gene: 11. This clonotype was picked up many times. The sample was also reused in another study, on T cells in Graves' hyperthyroidism and ophthalmopathy. This second report adds: Each diagnosis drew on symptoms, thyroxine, TRAb, thyroid ultrasound and orbital computed tomography findings.

V is TRBV6-1 and J is TRBJ2-1; 7 bases agree with TRBD1. The sample in question was peripheral blood mononuclear cells (PBMCs), obtained at new diagnosis, from a patient treated with antithyroid drugs. This sequence originates from a woman aged 35-65 years with Graves disease. The CDR3 is CASSPLGQRDYNEQFF. CDR3 nucleotide sequence: TGTGCCAGCAGTCCTCTGGGACAGCGAGATTACAATGAGCAGTTCTTC.